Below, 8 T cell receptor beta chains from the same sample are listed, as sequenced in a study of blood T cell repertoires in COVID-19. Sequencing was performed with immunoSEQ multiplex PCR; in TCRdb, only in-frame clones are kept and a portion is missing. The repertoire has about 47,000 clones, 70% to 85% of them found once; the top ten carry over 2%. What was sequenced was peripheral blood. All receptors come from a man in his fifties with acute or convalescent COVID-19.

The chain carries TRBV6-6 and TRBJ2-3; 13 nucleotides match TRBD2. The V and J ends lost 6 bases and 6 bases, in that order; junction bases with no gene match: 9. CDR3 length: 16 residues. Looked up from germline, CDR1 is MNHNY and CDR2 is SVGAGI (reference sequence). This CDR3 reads CASSLQLAGGWDTQYF. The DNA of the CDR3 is TGTGCCAGCAGCCTCCAACTAGCGGGAGGGTGGGATACGCAGTATTTT.

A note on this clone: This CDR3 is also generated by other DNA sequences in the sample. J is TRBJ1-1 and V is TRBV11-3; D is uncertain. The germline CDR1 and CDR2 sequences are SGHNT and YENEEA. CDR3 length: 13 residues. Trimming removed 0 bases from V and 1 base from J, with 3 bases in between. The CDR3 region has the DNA TGTGCCAGCAGCTTAGATCGGAACACTGAAGCTTTCTTT. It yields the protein CASSLDRNTEAFF. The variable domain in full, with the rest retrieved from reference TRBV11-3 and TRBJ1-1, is EAGVVQSPRYKIIEKKQPVAFWCNPISGHNTLYWYLQNLGQGPELLIRYENEEAVDDSQLPKDRFSAERLKGVDSTLKIQPAELGDSAVYLCASSLDRNTEAFFGQGTRLTVV.

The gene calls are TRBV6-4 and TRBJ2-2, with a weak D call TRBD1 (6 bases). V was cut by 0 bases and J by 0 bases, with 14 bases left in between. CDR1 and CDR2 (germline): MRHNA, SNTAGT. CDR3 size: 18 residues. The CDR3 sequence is CASSDSMGTTANTGELFF. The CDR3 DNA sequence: TGTGCCAGCAGTGACTCGATGGGGACAACTGCGAACACCGGGGAGCTGTTTTTT.

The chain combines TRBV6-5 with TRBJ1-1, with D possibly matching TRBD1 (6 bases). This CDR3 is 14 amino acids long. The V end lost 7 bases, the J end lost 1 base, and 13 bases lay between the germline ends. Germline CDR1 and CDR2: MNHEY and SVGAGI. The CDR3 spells CASTPSRGNTEAFF. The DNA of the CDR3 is TGTGCCAGCACTCCAAGCAGGGGGAACACTGAAGCTTTCTTT.

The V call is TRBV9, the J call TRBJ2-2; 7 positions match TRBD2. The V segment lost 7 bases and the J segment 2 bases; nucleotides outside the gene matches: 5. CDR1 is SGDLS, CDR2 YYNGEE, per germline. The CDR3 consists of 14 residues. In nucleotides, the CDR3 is TGTGCCAGCGGGAGCGGGGTAAACACCGGGGAGCTGTTTTTT. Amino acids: CASGSGVNTGELFF.

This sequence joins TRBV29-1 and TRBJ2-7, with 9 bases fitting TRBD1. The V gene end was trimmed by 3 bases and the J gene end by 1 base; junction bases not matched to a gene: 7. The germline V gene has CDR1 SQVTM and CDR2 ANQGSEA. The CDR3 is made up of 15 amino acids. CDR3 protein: CSVDDRGTGSYEQYF. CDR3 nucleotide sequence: TGCAGCGTTGACGATCGGGGGACAGGGTCCTACGAGCAGTACTTC.

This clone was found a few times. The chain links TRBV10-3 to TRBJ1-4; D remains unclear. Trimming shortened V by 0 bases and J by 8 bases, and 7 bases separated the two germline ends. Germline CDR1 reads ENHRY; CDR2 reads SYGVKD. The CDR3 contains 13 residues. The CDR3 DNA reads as TGTGCCATCAGTGAGTCACGGGAGGAAAAACTGTTTTTT. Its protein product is CAISESREEKLFF.

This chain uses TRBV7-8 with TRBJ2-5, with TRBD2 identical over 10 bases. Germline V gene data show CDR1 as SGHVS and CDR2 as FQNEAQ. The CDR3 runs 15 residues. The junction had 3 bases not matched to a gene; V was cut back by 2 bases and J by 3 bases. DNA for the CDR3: TGTGCCAGCAGCTTAATCGGGACTAGCGAAGAGACCCAGTACTTC. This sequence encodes CASSLIGTSEETQYF.